The clone carrying this T cell receptor (beta chain) occurred a few times. The data stem from a study of blood T cell repertoires in COVID-19. Study-wide background: Material from acute and convalescent COVID-19 was sourced from the United States, Italy and Spain. Sources were T cells, B-cell-depleted T cells, or PBMCs; the material itself was cDNA or gDNA.

How the authors handled the data: Cell counts per sample came from amplifying reference gene primers. Clones were read by immunoSEQ multiplex PCR, and TCRdb kept only the in-frame ones, dropping some. The DNA gave D and trimming, while V, J and clone size come from that table. Of a few hundred thousand clones in the sample, around 86% were seen once. CDR1 is GTSNPN and CDR2 is SVGIG in the germline V gene (reference sequence). The V gene lost 6 bases and the J gene lost 7 bases, with 16 bases spanning the gap. This CDR3 comprises 13 residues. Sample: peripheral blood. The rearrangement joins TRBV30 to TRBJ1-3; D perhaps matches TRBD1 (5 bases). The TCR comes from a man aged 45-65 years with active or convalescent COVID-19. The CDR3 DNA reads TGTGCCTGCCAGGGTTTCAGCGGGAACACCATATATTTT. It yields the protein CACQGFSGNTIYF.